The T cell receptor beta chain under discussion was sequenced for a study of blood T cell repertoires in COVID-19. On the study more broadly: In each case, the material was cDNA or gDNA derived from T cells, B-cell-depleted T cells, or PBMCs.

The CDR3 covers 17 residues. Unmatched junction bases numbered 12, after V lost 3 bases and J lost 5 bases. Germline V gene sequence: CDR1 MDHEN, CDR2 SYDVKM. Original methodology: Nucleated cell counts were estimated from reference gene primer amplification. The data were produced by immunoSEQ multiplex PCR, yet TCRdb's version contains in-frame clones alone and is incomplete. V and J calls and clone size follow that table, whereas D and trimming were derived from the DNA. Found here are some 300,000 clones, just under 90% of them singletons; the top ten hold 6.3%. The TCR sequence derives from a woman aged 45-65 years with COVID-19, enrolled during active disease. The rearrangement links TRBV28 to TRBJ2-3; 9 bases are a match to TRBD2. Sequencing was performed on peripheral blood. This CDR3 reads CASSFSGLAGPGDTQYF. CDR3 in DNA: TGTGCCAGCAGTTTTTCGGGACTAGCCGGACCCGGAGATACGCAGTATTTT.